This T cell receptor beta chain was identified during a study of blood T cell repertoires in COVID-19. In the study overall: There were acute and convalescent COVID-19 samples, and they came from the United States, Italy and Spain. T cells, B-cell-depleted T cells, or PBMCs supplied cDNA or gDNA.

Recruited during active infection, patients (from Seattle) were subsequently followed longitudinally. Assay used: immunoSEQ multiplex PCR; TCRdb lists only in-frame clones, some missing. The table includes about 49,000 clones, about nine tenths detected once. The germline V gene has CDR1 SGHDN and CDR2 FVKESK. Trimming took 2 bases from V and 8 from J, leaving 15 bases between them. The CDR3 covers 14 residues. The sample consisted of peripheral blood. This receptor was taken from a woman of 80 years or more with COVID-19, enrolled during active disease. The chain uses TRBV14 and TRBJ1-2, with D perhaps matching TRBD1 (6 bases). CDR3 bases: TGTGCCAGCAGCCAAAGGACAGACTATGGGGGCTACACCTTC. Translation gives CASSQRTDYGGYTF.